Below are 32 T cell receptor beta chains sequenced from a single sample in a study of blood T cells in healthy people across ages. Using a J-beta primer mix together with a sample-barcoded 5' primer, a second PCR was run for roughly 6 to 11 cycles. In TCRdb, the 5' RACE reads were re-called with MiXCR into one record per CDR3 protein. The data contain a few hundred thousand distinct CDR3 sequences, about 25% of them seen just once; the ten biggest clones take up 15% to 20%. The sequenced material came from blood. The receptor set was obtained from a woman in her 70s in good health.

The V and J genes are TRBV4-2 and TRBJ2-1; 10 nucleotides line up with TRBD2. J was trimmed by 5 bases and V by 2 bases; bases with no gene match: 3. The CDR3 consists of 15 residues. Germline V gives CDR1 LGHNA, CDR2 YNFKEQ. The CDR3 region has the DNA TGTGCCAGCAGCCAACCAGCGGGAGGGAACAATGAGCAGTTCTTC. Translated, it gives CASSQPAGGNNEQFF.

This clonotype turned up a few times. The gene calls are TRBV7-6 and TRBJ1-2, with TRBD1 matching over 9 bases. Germline V gene data show CDR1 as SGHVS and CDR2 as FNYEAQ. The V gene end was trimmed by 5 bases and the J gene end by 10 bases; junction bases not matched to a gene: 26. This CDR3 is built from 19 residues. Here the CDR3 DNA reads TGTGCCAGCAGCCGGACAGGGGTATTTTCGGGGTCTTCCTTCGGCCTCTACACCTTC. Its translation is CASSRTGVFSGSSFGLYTF.

V gene TRBV20-1 combines with J gene TRBJ1-6; D is perhaps TRBD1 (5 bases). Germline values: CDR1 DFQATT, CDR2 SNEGSKA (reference sequence). This CDR3 comprises 14 residues. V was pared by 1 base and J by 8 bases, with 12 bases between. The CDR3 nucleotides are TGCAGTGCTAGAGGGGCAGGGATGGATTCACCCCTCCACTTT. Its protein is CSARGAGMDSPLHF.

CDR3 sequence: CAWSGGGAGEKLFF. DNA of the CDR3: TGTGCCTGGAGTGGAGGCGGGGCGGGTGAAAAACTGTTTTTT. The rearrangement joins TRBV30 to TRBJ1-4; D perhaps matches TRBD1 (5 bases). The CDR3 has 14 residues. Trimming shortened V by 1 base and J by 7 bases, and 13 bases separated the two germline ends. CDR1 is GTSNPN and CDR2 is SVGIG in the germline V gene (reference sequence). The full variable domain, in which reference TRBV30 and TRBJ1-4 provide the parts outside the CDR3, is SQTIHQWPATLVQPVGSPLSLECTVEGTSNPNLYWYRQAAGRGLQLLFYSVGIGQISSEVPQNLSASRPQDRQFILSSKKLLLSDSGFYLCAWSGGGAGEKLFFGSGTQLSVL.

The chain links TRBV20-1 to TRBJ1-3; 9 bases are shared with TRBD1. Germline CDR1 DFQATT, CDR2 SNEGSKA (reference sequence). The CDR3 has 14 amino acids. Trimming took 4 bases from V and 4 from J; bases not matched to a gene: 5. This CDR3 reads CSATTGGYGNTIYF. CDR3 nucleotide sequence: TGCAGTGCTACAACAGGGGGCTACGGAAACACCATATATTTT.

Comment on this clonotype: A read error may account for a junction end that differs from germline. This rearrangement joins TRBV7-8 to TRBJ2-1; D is ambiguous. The CDR3 sequence is 13 residues long. CDR1 and CDR2 from the germline V gene are SGHVS and FQNEAQ. CDR3: CASSLKFDDERFF. The CDR3 DNA is TGTGCCAGCAGCTTGAAGTTCGACGATGAGCGGTTCTTC. The full variable domain, completed using reference TRBV7-8 and TRBJ2-1, is GAGVSQSPRYKVAKRGQDVALRCDPISGHVSLFWYQQALGQGPEFLTYFQNEAQLDKSGLPSDRFFAERPEGSVSTLKIQRTQQEDSAVYLCASSLKFDDERFFGPGTRLTVL.

This clonotype was counted ten times or more. The V call is TRBV5-1, the J call TRBJ2-1; 8 nucleotides align to TRBD1. The germline V gene encodes CDR1 SGHRS and CDR2 YFSETQ. The trim removed 1 base at V and 3 bases at J, leaving 3 bases unmatched. The CDR3 is 15 residues long. In DNA, the CDR3 is TGCGCCAGCAGCTTGTGGGGGACAGGCTACAATGAGCAGTTCTTC. Translation gives CASSLWGTGYNEQFF.

V gene TRBV20-1 combines with J gene TRBJ2-5, with TRBD1 matching 8 bases. V gave up 6 bases and J gave up 2 bases; unmatched junction bases: 11. Germline lookup yields CDR1 DFQATT and CDR2 SNEGSKA (reference sequence). There are 15 residues in the CDR3. The CDR3 reads CSAPQGAGGQETQYF. DNA for the CDR3: TGCAGTGCGCCCCAGGGGGCGGGCGGTCAAGAGACCCAGTACTTC.

The V call is TRBV9, the J call TRBJ1-2, with a tentative D call TRBD1 (6 bases). The CDR3 is 15 amino acids. V dropped 4 bases and J dropped 3 bases, with 16 bases sitting between them. Per the germline V gene, CDR1 is SGDLS and CDR2 is YYNGEE. This CDR3 reads CASSPSNRQDYGYTF. The CDR3 DNA reads as TGTGCCAGCAGCCCATCCAATAGACAGGACTATGGCTACACCTTC.

J is TRBJ2-1 and V is TRBV28; no definite D call. Looked up from germline, CDR1 is MDHEN and CDR2 is SYDVKM. Trimming pared 5 bases from V and 8 bases from J, leaving 7 bases between. The CDR3 totals 11 residues. CDR3 coding DNA: TGTGCCAGCAGTCCCTCGTATGAGCAGTTCTTC. Its translation: CASSPSYEQFF.

The CDR3 is CASRTIAGKNEQFF. CDR3 nucleotide sequence: TGTGCCAGCAGGACCATAGCGGGGAAGAATGAGCAGTTCTTC. The chain employs TRBV12-3 or TRBV12-4 and TRBJ2-1; 8 bases are a match to TRBD2. The J segment lost 7 bases and the V segment lost 6 bases, leaving 8 bases of the junction unmatched. This CDR3 has 14 residues.

The V gene is TRBV6-2 or TRBV6-3, the J gene TRBJ2-1; TRBD2 matches at 10 bases. The ends lost 8 bases at V and 7 bases at J; junction bases unmatched: 5. This CDR3 is built from 13 residues. From germline, CDR1 is MNHEY and CDR2 SVGEGT. The CDR3 sequence: CASRTSGANEQFF. DNA of the CDR3: TGTGCCAGCCGGACTAGCGGAGCAAATGAGCAGTTCTTC.

This chain links TRBV5-8 with TRBJ1-2; 7 bases fit TRBD1. CDR3 length: 17 amino acids. From germline, CDR1 is SGHTS and CDR2 YDEGEE. The V and J ends lost 7 bases and 2 bases, in that order; junction bases with no gene match: 17. For the CDR3, the DNA is TGTGCCAGCGCCTCCAGGAAACGGGACAGCCGAAACTATGGCTACACCTTC. Its translation: CASASRKRDSRNYGYTF.

Details on this clonotype: It may be a read error: a sequence one base away is much more abundant. Lacking the conserved final phenylalanine or tryptophan, this CDR3 likely reflects a read error. Here the CDR3 reads CASSYGGNQPQHS. For the CDR3, the DNA is TGTGCCAGCAGTTACGGGGGAAATCAGCCCCAGCATTCT. This chain links TRBV6-5 with TRBJ1-5; weak D call: TRBD1 (5 bases). The V gene's germline CDR1 is MNHEY and CDR2 SVGAGI. The length of the CDR3 is 13 residues. The V and J ends lost 2 bases and 4 bases respectively, with 6 bases between them.

This clonotype was seen a few times. The J gene is TRBJ2-7, the V gene TRBV7-2, with TRBD2 matching 14 bases. The CDR3 covers 18 residues. The ends lost 4 bases at V and 0 bases at J; junction bases unmatched: 8. CDR1 and CDR2 from the germline V gene are SGHTA and FQGNSA. In nucleotides, the CDR3 is TGTGCCAGCAGCTCCGGACTAGCGGGGGGCTCTTCCTCCTACGAGCAGTACTTC. It encodes CASSSGLAGGSSSYEQYF.

The chain has TRBV7-2 and TRBJ2-2; no firm D call. The CDR3 is 15 residues long. Per germline, CDR1 SGHTA and CDR2 FQGNSA. V dropped 1 base and J dropped 6 bases, with 12 bases sitting between them. The CDR3 bases are TGTGCCAGCAGCTTAGAGAGTGCCCCAGCCGGGGAGCTGTTTTTT. Translating it yields CASSLESAPAGELFF.

There are a few counts of this clonotype. A junction end diverges from the germline sequence, so it may reflect a read error. J is TRBJ2-1 and V is TRBV4-3, with 11 bases aligning to TRBD2. The CDR3 has 19 amino acids. Germline V gene sequence: CDR1 LGHNA, CDR2 YSLEER. CDR3 residues: CASSQDPISGGDSYNEQFF. The CDR3, as DNA: TGCGCCAGCAGCCAAGATCCGATTAGCGGGGGGGATTCCTATAATGAGCAGTTCTTC.

On this clonotype itself: Mismatch with germline at one junction end may stem from a read error. The genes are TRBV9 and TRBJ2-5; no reliable D call. The CDR3 loop spans 15 amino acids. Germline CDR1 and CDR2: SGDLS and YYNGEE. The CDR3 sequence: CASSVAGRLQETQSF. CDR3 sequence (DNA): TGTGCCAGCAGCGTAGCGGGCAGATTACAAGAGACCCAGTCCTTC.

This clonotype was seen a single time. In DNA form, the CDR3 reads TGTGCCAGCAGCCCCGGAGAGGGCCAAAGGTCACCCCTCCACTTT. It encodes CASSPGEGQRSPLHF. V usage is TRBV11-3 and J usage is TRBJ1-6, with D unclear. Between the trimmed V and J ends, which lost 5 bases and 10 bases, there was a span of 18 bases. CDR3 length equals 15 residues. In germline, CDR1 is SGHNT, CDR2 YENEEA.

This clonotype was counted only a few times. The chain carries TRBV12-3 or TRBV12-4 and TRBJ2-1, with 8 bases aligning to TRBD1. Trimming removed 6 bases from V and 3 bases from J; junction bases left unmatched: 7. The CDR3 consists of 15 residues. The CDR3 DNA is TGTGCCAGCAGGGGCGGGACAGGCGTCTACAATGAGCAGTTCTTC. Its translation: CASRGGTGVYNEQFF.

This clonotype showed up just a few times. This chain connects TRBV20-1 to TRBJ2-5, with D perhaps TRBD2 (5 bases). The CDR3 consists of 15 residues. With 3 bases removed from V and 4 bases from J, the gap between germline ends came to 18 bases. Germline V gives CDR1 DFQATT, CDR2 SNEGSKA (reference sequence). The CDR3 coding sequence is TGCAGTGCTAGGCGCGGGCAGGTGATGGGAGAGACCCAGTACTTC. Its translation: CSARRGQVMGETQYF.

This sequence joins TRBV12-3 or TRBV12-4 and TRBJ1-1; TRBD1 matches at 7 bases. The CDR3 extends over 13 amino acids. V lost 9 bases and J lost 3; bases outside the gene matches: 7. The CDR3: CASRSQGDTEAFF. DNA of the CDR3: TGTGCCAGTAGGTCCCAGGGGGACACTGAAGCTTTCTTT.

This sequence joins TRBV5-1 and TRBJ1-1; 8 bases fit TRBD1. V lost 4 bases, J lost 2 bases, and 7 bases stayed unmatched. Per germline, CDR1 SGHRS and CDR2 YFSETQ. This CDR3 spans 15 amino acids. The CDR3 sequence: CASSPGQGINTEAFF. The DNA for the CDR3 is TGCGCCAGCAGCCCCGGACAGGGAATAAACACTGAAGCTTTCTTT.

The chain couples TRBV6-2 or TRBV6-3 to TRBJ2-5; 10 positions agree with TRBD1. The J call may be incorrect, as the DNA end agrees better with TRBJ2-1. Per germline, CDR1 MNHEY and CDR2 SVGEGT. CDR3 size: 15 residues. CDR3 coding DNA: TGTGCCAGCATTGACCGGGACAGGGGTAATTATGAGCAGTTCTTC. Encoded protein: CASIDRDRGNYEQFF.

This clonotype has at least ten counts. The V call is TRBV7-9, the J call TRBJ1-5; D might be TRBD1 (5 bases). The CDR3 length is 17 residues. V lost 3 bases and J 1 base, leaving 16 bases between the germline ends. The germline CDR1 and CDR2 sequences are SEHNR and FQNEAQ (reference sequence). CDR3 protein: CASSFAPRGASNQPQHF. CDR3 DNA sequence: TGTGCCAGCAGCTTCGCCCCTCGTGGGGCGAGCAATCAGCCCCAGCATTTT. The whole variable domain, filled in from reference TRBV7-9 and TRBJ1-5, reads DTGVSQNPRHKITKRGQNVTFRCDPISEHNRLYWYRQTLGQGPEFLTYFQNEAQLEKSRLLSDRFSAERPKGSFSTLEIQRTEQGDSAMYLCASSFAPRGASNQPQHFGDGTRLSIL.

This clonotype was seen only a few times. At one end, the junction sequence differs from germline, possibly due to a read error. The chain links TRBV6-2 or TRBV6-3 to TRBJ1-1, with D unresolved. Germline CDR1 reads MNHEY; CDR2 reads SVGEGT. The CDR3 is 13 amino acids. The chain's CDR3 is CASSYSGTDPASF. The CDR3 DNA sequence: TGTGCCAGCAGTTACTCCGGAACGGACCCTGCCTCCTTT.

This chain links TRBV6-6 with TRBJ2-7; D possibly uses TRBD1 or TRBD2 (5 bases each). V shed 2 bases and J shed 2 bases, with 13 bases lying between them. Germline V gives CDR1 MNHNY, CDR2 SVGAGI (reference sequence). The length of the CDR3 is 15 residues. The CDR3 nucleotides read TGTGCCAGCAGTTACCGCCTGACGGGACCCTACGAGCAGTACGTC. Its translation is CASSYRLTGPYEQYV.

The chain joins TRBV7-8 to TRBJ2-3; 7 bases line up with TRBD2. Trimming took 3 bases from V and 0 from J; bases not matched to a gene: 3. CDR1 and CDR2 (germline): SGHVS, FQNEAQ. The CDR3 contains 15 residues. CDR3 sequence: CASSLREISTDTQYF. CDR3 nucleotides: TGTGCCAGCAGCTTGCGGGAGATAAGCACAGATACGCAGTATTTT. Combining the CDR3 with reference TRBV7-8 and TRBJ2-3 gives the whole variable domain GAGVSQSPRYKVAKRGQDVALRCDPISGHVSLFWYQQALGQGPEFLTYFQNEAQLDKSGLPSDRFFAERPEGSVSTLKIQRTQQEDSAVYLCASSLREISTDTQYFGPGTRLTVL.

This clonotype was counted a few times. The chain employs TRBV29-1 and TRBJ2-7; D gene uncertain. Trimming removed 7 bases from V and 4 bases from J, with 20 bases in between. The CDR3 has 14 residues. Germline values: CDR1 SQVTM, CDR2 ANQGSEA. The CDR3 DNA reads as TGCAGCGGGGCTTACCCTGGACCGGCGTACGAGCAGTACTTC. It encodes CSGAYPGPAYEQYF.

The rearrangement uses TRBV27 and TRBJ2-1; TRBD2 agrees at 13 bases. The CDR3 totals 15 residues. V was clipped by 1 base and J by 7 bases; unmatched bases: 1. Germline values: CDR1 MNHEY, CDR2 SMNVEV (reference sequence). The CDR3 reads CASSLLGLAGNEQFF. The CDR3 region has the DNA TGTGCCAGCAGTTTATTGGGACTAGCGGGGAATGAGCAGTTCTTC.

This clonotype was seen only a few times. This sequence joins TRBV5-1 and TRBJ1-2; D perhaps matches TRBD1 (5 bases). CDR3 size: 17 residues. The germline V gene encodes CDR1 SGHRS and CDR2 YFSETQ. Trimming left V 2 bases short and J 3 bases short, with 20 bases between. CDR3 nucleotides: TGCGCCAGCAGCTTATCCGGGGCCCTAATGGGCCACTATGGCTACACCTTC. This sequence encodes CASSLSGALMGHYGYTF.

This clonotype came up a few times. This chain connects TRBV7-9 to TRBJ2-3, with D hard to call. The germline V gene encodes CDR1 SEHNR and CDR2 FQNEAQ (reference sequence). There are 14 residues in the CDR3. V lost 2 bases, J lost 6 bases, and 12 bases lay in between. This CDR3 is CASSLLTRDDTQYF. The CDR3 region has the DNA TGTGCCAGCAGCTTATTGACACGAGACGATACGCAGTATTTT.